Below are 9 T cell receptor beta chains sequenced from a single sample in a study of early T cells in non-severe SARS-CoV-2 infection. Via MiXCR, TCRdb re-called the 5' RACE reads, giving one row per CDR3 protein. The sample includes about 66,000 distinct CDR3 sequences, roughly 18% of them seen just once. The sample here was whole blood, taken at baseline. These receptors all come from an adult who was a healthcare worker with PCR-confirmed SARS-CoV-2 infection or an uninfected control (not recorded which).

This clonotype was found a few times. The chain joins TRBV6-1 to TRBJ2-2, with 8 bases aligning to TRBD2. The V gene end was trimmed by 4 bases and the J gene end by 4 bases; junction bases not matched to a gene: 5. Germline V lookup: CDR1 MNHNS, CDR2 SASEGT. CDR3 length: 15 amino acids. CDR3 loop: CASSGLAGSTGELFF. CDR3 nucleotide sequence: TGTGCCAGCAGTGGCTTAGCGGGAAGCACCGGGGAGCTGTTTTTT.

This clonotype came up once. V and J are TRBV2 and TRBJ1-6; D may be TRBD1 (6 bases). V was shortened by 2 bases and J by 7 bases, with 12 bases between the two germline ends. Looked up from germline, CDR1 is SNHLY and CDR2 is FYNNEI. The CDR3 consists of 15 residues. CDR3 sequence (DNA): TGTGCCAGCAGTGAACTGCGGGGGGCCAATTCACCCCTCCACTTT. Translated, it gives CASSELRGANSPLHF.

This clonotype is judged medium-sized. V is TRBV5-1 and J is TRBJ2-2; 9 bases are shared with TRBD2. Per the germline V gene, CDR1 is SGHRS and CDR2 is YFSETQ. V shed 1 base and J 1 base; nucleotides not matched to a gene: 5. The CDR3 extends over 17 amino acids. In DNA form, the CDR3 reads TGCGCCAGCAGCTTGTATAGCGGGGGAATGAACACCGGGGAGCTGTTTTTT. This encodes CASSLYSGGMNTGELFF.

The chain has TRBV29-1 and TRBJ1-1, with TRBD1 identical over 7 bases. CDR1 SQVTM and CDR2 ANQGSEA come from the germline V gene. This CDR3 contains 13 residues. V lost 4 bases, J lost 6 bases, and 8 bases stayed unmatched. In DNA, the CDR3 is TGCAGCGTTGCCCGGCAGGGGGAGGCTGAAGCTTTCTTT. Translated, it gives CSVARQGEAEAFF.

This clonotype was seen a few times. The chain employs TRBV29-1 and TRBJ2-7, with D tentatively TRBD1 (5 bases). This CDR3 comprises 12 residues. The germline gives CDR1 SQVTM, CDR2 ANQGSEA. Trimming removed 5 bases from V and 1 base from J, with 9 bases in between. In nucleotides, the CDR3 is TGCAGCGTTCTAGGGGATTCCTACGAGCAGTACTTC. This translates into CSVLGDSYEQYF.

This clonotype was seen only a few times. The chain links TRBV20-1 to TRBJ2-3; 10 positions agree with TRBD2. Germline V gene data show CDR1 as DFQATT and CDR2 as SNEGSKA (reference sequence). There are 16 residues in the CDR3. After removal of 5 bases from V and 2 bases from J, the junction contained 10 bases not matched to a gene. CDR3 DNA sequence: TGCAGTGCTGGATACACTAGCGGGACCCTCACAGATACGCAGTATTTT. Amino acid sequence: CSAGYTSGTLTDTQYF.

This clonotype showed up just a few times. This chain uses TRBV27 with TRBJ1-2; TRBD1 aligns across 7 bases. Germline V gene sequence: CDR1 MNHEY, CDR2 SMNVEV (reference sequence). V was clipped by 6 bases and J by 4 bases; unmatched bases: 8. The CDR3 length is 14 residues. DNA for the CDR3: TGTGCCAGCAGAATTACAGGGGAGACCTATGGCTACACCTTC. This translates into CASRITGETYGYTF.

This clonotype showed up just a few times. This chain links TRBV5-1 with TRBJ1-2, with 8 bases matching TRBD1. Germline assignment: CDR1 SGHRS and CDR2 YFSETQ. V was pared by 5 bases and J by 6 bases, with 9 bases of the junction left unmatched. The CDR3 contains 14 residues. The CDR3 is CASRSTGAVNGYTF. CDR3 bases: TGCGCCAGCAGATCGACAGGGGCCGTCAATGGCTACACCTTC.

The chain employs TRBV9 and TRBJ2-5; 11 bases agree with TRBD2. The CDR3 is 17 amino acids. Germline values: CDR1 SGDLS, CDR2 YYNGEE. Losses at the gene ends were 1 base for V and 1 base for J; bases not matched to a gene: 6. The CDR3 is CASSVLLAGAPQETQYF. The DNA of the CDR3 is TGTGCCAGCAGCGTACTACTAGCGGGGGCGCCCCAAGAGACCCAGTACTTC.